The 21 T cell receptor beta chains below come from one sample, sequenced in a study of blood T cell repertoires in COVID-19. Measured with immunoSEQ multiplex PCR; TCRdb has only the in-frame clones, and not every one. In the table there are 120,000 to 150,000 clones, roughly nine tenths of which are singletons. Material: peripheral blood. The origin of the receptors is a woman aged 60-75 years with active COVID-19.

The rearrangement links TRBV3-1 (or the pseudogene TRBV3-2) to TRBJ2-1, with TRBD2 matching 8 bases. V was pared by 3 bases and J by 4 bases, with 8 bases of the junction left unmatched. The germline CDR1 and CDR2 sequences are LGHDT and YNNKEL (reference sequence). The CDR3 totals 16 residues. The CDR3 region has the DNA TGTGCCAGCAGCCAGACAACTAGCGGAGGGTACAATGAGCAGTTCTTC. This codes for CASSQTTSGGYNEQFF.

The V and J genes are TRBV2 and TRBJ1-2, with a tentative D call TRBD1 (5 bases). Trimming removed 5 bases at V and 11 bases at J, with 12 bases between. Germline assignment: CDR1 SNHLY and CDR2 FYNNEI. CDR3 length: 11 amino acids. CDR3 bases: TGTGCCAGCAGTCCATATACAGGATACACCTTC. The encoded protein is CASSPYTGYTF.

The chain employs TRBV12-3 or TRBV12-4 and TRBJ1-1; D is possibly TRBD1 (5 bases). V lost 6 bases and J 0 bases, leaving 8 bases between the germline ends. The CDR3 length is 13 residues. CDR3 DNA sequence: TGTGCCAGCAGCCAACAGGTGAACACTGAAGCTTTCTTT. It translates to CASSQQVNTEAFF.

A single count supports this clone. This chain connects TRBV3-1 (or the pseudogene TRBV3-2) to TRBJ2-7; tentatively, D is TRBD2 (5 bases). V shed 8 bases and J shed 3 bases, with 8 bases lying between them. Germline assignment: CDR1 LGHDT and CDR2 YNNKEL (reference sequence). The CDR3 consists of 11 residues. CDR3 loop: CASGSVYEQYF. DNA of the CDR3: TGTGCCAGCGGGAGCGTCTACGAGCAGTACTTC.

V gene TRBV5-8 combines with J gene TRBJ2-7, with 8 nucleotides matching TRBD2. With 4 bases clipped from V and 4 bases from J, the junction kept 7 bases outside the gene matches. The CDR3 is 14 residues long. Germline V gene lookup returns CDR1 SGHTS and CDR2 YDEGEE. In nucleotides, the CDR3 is TGTGCCAGCAGCCCGACTAGCGCTCATTACGAGCAGTACTTC. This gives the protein CASSPTSAHYEQYF.

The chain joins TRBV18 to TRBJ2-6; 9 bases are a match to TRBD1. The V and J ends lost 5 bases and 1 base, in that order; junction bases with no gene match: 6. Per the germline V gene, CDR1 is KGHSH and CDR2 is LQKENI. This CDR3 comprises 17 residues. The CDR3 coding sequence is TGTGCCAGCTCAGGGAACAGGGGGCCTTCTGGGGCCAACGTCCTGACTTTC. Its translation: CASSGNRGPSGANVLTF.

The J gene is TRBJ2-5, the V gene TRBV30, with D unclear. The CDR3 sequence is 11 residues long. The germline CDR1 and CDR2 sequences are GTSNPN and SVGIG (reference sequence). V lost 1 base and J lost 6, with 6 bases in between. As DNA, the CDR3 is TGTGCCTGGAGTGGGCCGCAGACCCAGTACTTC. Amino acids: CAWSGPQTQYF.

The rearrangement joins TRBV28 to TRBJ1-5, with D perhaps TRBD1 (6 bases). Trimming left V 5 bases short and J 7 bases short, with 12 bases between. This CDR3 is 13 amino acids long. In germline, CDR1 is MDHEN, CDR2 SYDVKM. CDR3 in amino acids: CASSTQQGQPQHF. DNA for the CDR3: TGTGCCAGCAGTACACAACAGGGACAGCCCCAGCATTTT.

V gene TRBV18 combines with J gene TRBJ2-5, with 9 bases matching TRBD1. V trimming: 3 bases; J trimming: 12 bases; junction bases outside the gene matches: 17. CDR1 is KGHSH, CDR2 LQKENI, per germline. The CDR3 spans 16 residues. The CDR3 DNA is TGTGCCAGCTCACCCCGGACAGGGGCCCCCAAGAGCCTCGAGTACTTC. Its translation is CASSPRTGAPKSLEYF. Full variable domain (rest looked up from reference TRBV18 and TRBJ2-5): NAGVMQNPRHLVRRRGQEARLRCSPMKGHSHVYWYRQLPEEGLKFMVYLQKENIIDESGMPKERFSAEFPKEGPSILRIQQVVRGDSAAYFCASSPRTGAPKSLEYFGPGTRLLVL.

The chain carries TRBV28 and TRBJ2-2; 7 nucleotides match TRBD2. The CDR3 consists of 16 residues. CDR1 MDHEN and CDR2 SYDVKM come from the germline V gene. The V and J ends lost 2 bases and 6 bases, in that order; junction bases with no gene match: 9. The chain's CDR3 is CASSLPMTSPPGELFF. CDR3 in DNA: TGTGCCAGCAGTTTACCCATGACTAGCCCGCCCGGGGAGCTGTTTTTT.

CDR3 region: CASSGIRGSLTEAFF. As DNA, the CDR3 is TGTGCCAGCAGTGGAATCAGGGGATCCCTCACTGAAGCTTTCTTT. V and J are TRBV27 and TRBJ1-1; D is perhaps TRBD1 (6 bases). CDR3 size: 15 residues. The germline V gene has CDR1 MNHEY and CDR2 SMNVEV (reference sequence). The V end lost 5 bases, the J end lost 4 bases, and 17 bases lay between the germline ends.

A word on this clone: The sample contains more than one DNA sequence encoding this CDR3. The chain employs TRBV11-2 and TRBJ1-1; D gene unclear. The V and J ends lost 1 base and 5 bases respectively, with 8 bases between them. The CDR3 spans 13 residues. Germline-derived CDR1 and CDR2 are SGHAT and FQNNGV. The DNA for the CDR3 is TGTGCCAGCAGCTTAGTAGGGAGGACTGAAGCTTTCTTT. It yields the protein CASSLVGRTEAFF.

The CDR3 DNA reads as TGTGCCACCAGTGACTATGGACTAGCGGGTTTTTCAAATGAGCAGTTCTTC. This gives the protein CATSDYGLAGFSNEQFF. This chain connects TRBV24-1 to TRBJ2-1, with 11 nucleotides matching TRBD2. Germline lookup yields CDR1 KGHDR and CDR2 SFDVKD. The CDR3 covers 17 residues. The J segment lost 7 bases and the V segment lost 4 bases, leaving 11 bases of the junction unmatched.

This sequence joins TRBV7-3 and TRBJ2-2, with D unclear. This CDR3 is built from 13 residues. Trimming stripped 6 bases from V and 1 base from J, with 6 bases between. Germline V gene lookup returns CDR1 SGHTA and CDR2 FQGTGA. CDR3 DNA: TGTGCCAGCAGTCTAGGGAACACCGGGGAGCTGTTTTTT. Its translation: CASSLGNTGELFF.

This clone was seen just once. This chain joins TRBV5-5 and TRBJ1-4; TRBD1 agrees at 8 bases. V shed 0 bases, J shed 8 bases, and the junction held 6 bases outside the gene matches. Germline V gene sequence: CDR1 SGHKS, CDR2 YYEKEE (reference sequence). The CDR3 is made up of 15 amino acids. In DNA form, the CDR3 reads TGTGCCAGCAGCTTGGTTGCCGGGACAGGCGAAAAACTGTTTTTT. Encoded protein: CASSLVAGTGEKLFF.

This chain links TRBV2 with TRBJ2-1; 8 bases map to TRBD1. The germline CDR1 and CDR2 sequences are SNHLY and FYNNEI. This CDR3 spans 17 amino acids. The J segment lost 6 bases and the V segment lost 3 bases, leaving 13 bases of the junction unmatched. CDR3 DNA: TGTGCCAGCAGTGAGCCCAGAACCAGGGGGCCCTCCAATGAGCAGTTCTTC. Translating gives CASSEPRTRGPSNEQFF.

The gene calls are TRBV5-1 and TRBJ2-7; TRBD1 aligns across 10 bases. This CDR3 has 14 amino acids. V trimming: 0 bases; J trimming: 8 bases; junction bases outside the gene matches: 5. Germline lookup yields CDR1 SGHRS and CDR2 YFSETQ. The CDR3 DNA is TGCGCCAGCAGCTTGGGACAGGGGGCGCAAAAGCAGTACTTC. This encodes CASSLGQGAQKQYF.

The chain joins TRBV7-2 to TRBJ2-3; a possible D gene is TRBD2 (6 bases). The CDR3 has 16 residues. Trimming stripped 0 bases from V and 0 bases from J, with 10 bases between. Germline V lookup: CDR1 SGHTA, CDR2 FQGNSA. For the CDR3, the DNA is TGTGCCAGCAGCTTAGCGGGAGGAGGTAGCACAGATACGCAGTATTTT. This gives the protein CASSLAGGGSTDTQYF.

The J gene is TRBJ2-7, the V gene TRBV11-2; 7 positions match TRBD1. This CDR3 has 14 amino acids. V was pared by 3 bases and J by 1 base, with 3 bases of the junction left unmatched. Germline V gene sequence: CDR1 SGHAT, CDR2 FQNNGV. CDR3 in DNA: TGTGCCAGCAGCTTCGAGACAGGGTCCTACGAGCAGTACTTC. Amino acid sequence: CASSFETGSYEQYF.

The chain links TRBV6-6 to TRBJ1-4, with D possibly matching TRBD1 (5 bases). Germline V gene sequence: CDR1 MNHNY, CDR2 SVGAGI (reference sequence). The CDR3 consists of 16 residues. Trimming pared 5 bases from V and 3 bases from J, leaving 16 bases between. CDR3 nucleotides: TGTGCCAGCAGTCGAAGCAGGGAAGGGGCTAATGAAAAACTGTTTTTT. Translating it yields CASSRSREGANEKLFF.

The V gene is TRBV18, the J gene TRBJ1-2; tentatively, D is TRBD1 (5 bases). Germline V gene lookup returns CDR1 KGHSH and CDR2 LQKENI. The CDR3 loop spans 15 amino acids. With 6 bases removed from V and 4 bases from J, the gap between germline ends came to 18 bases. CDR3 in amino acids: CASSLAKGAAYGYTF. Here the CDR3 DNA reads TGTGCCAGCTCCCTAGCGAAAGGGGCGGCCTATGGCTACACCTTC.